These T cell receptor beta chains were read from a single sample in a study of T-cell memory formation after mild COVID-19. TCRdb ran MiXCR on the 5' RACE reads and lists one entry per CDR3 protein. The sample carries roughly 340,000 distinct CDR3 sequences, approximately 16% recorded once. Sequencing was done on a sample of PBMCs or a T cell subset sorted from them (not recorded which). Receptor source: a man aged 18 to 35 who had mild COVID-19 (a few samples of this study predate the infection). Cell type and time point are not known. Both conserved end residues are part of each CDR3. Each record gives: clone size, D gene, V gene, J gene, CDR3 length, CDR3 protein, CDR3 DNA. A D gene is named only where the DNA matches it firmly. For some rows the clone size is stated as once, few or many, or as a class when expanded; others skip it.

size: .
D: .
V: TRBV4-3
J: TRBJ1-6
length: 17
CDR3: CASSQDWRGPKNSPLHF
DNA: TGCGCCAGCAGCCAAGATTGGAGAGGCCCAAAAAATTCACCCCTCCACTTT

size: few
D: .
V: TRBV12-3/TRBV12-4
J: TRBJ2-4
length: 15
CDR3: CASSFPQVRGDIQYF
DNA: TGTGCCAGCAGTTTTCCACAGGTCAGAGGGGACATTCAGTACTTC

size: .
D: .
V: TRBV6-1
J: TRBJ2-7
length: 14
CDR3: CASSGQRGVNEQYF
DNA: .

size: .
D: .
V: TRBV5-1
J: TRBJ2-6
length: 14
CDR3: CASSLGVGANVLTF
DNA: TGCGCCAGCAGCTTGGGGGTTGGGGCCAACGTCCTGACTTTC

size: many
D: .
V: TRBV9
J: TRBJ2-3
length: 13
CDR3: CASSVASTDTQYF
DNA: TGTGCCAGCAGCGTAGCCAGCACAGATACGCAGTATTTT

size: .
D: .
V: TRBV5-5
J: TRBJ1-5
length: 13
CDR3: CASSQGLNQPQHF
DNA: TGTGCCAGCAGCCAGGGGCTTAATCAGCCCCAGCATTTT

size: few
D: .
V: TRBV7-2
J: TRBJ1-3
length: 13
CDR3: CASSVGLGNTIYF
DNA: TGTGCCAGCAGTGTGGGGTTAGGAAACACCATATATTTT

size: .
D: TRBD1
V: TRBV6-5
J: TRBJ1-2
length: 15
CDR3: CASMGVDRANYGYTF
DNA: TGTGCCAGCATGGGGGTGGACAGGGCCAACTATGGCTACACCTTC

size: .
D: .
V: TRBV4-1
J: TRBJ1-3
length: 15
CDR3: CASSLAGGNIDTIYF
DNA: TGCGCCAGCAGCCTTGCTGGAGGCAACATCGACACCATATATTTT

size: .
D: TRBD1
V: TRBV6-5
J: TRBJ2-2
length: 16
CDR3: CASSLTGALLTGELFF
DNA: TGTGCCAGCAGCCTAACAGGGGCCCTGTTAACCGGGGAGCTGTTTTTT

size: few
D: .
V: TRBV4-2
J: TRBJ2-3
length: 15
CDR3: CASSHPDSSTDTQYF
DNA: TGTGCCAGCAGCCATCCTGACTCTAGCACAGATACTCAGTATTTT

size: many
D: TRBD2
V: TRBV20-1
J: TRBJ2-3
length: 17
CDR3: CSAAILAGGPSTDTQYF
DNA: TGCAGTGCCGCTATCCTAGCGGGGGGACCTAGCACAGATACGCAGTATTTT

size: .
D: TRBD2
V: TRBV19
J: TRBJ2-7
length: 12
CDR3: CASAGVSYEQYF
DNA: TGTGCCAGTGCGGGGGTGTCCTACGAGCAGTACTTC

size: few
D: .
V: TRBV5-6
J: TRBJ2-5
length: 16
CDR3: CASSLVSRAGKETQYF
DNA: TGTGCCAGCAGCTTGGTCTCTCGGGCAGGGAAAGAGACCCAGTACTTC

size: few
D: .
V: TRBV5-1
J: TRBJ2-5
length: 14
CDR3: CASSLDTGPETQYF
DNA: TGCGCCAGCAGCTTGGATACCGGCCCAGAGACCCAGTACTTC

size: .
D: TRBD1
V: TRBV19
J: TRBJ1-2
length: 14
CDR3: CASSADRGWYGYTF
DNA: TGTGCCAGTAGCGCGGACAGGGGATGGTATGGCTACACCTTC

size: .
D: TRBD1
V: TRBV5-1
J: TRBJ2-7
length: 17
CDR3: CASSLGQGVLPAYEQYF
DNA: TGCGCCAGCAGCTTGGGGCAGGGGGTTTTACCGGCCTACGAGCAGTACTTC

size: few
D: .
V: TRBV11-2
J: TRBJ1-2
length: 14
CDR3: CASSLFAGSDGYTF
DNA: TGTGCCAGCAGCTTATTTGCAGGGTCGGATGGCTACACCTTC

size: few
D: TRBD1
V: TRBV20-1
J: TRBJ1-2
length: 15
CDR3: CSASDPGTGSIGYTF
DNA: TGCAGTGCTAGTGACCCCGGGACAGGGTCTATAGGATACACCTTC

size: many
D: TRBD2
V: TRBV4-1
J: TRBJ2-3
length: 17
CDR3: CASSQVPTSGGADTQYF
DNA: TGCGCCAGCAGCCAAGTTCCGACTAGCGGGGGGGCAGATACGCAGTATTTT

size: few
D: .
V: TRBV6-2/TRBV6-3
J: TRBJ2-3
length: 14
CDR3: CASSRTTTTDTQYF
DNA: TGTGCCAGCAGCCGTACGACTACCACAGATACGCAGTATTTT

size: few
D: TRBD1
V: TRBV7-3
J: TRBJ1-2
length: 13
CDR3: CASSAGQGYGYTF
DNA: TGTGCCAGCAGCGCGGGACAGGGCTATGGCTACACCTTC

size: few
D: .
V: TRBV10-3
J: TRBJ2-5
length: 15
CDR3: CAIRGGAWSQETQYF
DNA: TGTGCCATCAGAGGGGGGGCATGGTCCCAAGAGACCCAGTACTTC

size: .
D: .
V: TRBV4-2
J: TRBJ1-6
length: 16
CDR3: CASSQDAKTYNSPLHF
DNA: TGTGCCAGCAGCCAAGATGCGAAGACCTATAATTCACCCCTCCACTTT

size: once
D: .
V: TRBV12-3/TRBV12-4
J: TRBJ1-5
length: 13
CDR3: CASGPGVDQPQHF
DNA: TGTGCCAGCGGCCCTGGGGTCGATCAGCCCCAGCATTTT

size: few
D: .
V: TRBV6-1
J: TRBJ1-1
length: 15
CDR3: CASSQPGRGTGEAFF
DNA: TGTGCCAGCAGCCAACCTGGGCGGGGTACTGGTGAAGCTTTCTTT

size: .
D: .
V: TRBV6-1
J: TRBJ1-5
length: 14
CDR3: CASSEMGGIRPQHF
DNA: TGTGCCAGCAGTGAAATGGGGGGGATTCGGCCCCAGCATTTT

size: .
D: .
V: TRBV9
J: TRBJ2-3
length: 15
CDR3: CASSGGNPSTDTQYF
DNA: TGTGCCAGCAGCGGGGGAAATCCTAGCACAGATACGCAGTATTTT

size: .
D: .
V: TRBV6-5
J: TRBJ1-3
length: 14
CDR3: CASSYGSSGNTIYF
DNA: TGTGCCAGCAGTTACGGCAGCTCTGGAAACACCATATATTTT

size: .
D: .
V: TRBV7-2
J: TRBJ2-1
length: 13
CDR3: CATSGAHYNEQFF
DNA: TGTGCCACCAGTGGGGCGCATTACAATGAGCAGTTCTTC

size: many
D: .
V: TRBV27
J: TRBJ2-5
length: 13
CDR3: CASSGLFQETQYF
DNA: TGTGCCAGCAGCGGCCTGTTCCAAGAGACCCAGTACTTC

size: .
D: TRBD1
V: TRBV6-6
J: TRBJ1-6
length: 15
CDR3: CASSSPGTGASPLHF
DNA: TGTGCCAGCAGTTCACCCGGGACAGGGGCTTCACCCCTCCACTTT

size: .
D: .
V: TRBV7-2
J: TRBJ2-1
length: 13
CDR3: CASSSRTAREQFF
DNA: TGTGCCAGCAGTTCGAGGACGGCCCGGGAGCAGTTCTTC

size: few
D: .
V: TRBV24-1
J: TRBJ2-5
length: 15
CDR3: CATSDLTGNGETQYF
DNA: TGTGCCACCAGTGATTTGACGGGTAACGGGGAGACCCAGTACTTC

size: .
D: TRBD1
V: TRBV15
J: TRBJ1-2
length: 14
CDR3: CATSRYGTGHGYTF
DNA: TGTGCCACCAGCAGATACGGGACAGGGCATGGCTACACCTTC

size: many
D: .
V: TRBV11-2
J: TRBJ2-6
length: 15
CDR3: CASSLSGAGANVLTF
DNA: TGTGCCAGCAGCTTATCTGGGGCAGGGGCCAACGTCCTGACTTTC

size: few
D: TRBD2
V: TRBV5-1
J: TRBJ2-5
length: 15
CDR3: CASSLTTSVRETQYF
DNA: TGCGCCAGCAGCTTGACGACTAGCGTGCGGGAGACCCAGTACTTC

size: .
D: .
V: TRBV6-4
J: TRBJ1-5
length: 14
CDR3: CASSDEGGGQPQHF
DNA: TGTGCCAGCAGTGACGAGGGAGGAGGTCAGCCCCAGCATTTT

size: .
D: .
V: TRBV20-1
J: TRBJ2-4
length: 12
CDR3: CSVPVAKNIQYF
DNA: TGCAGTGTTCCTGTAGCCAAAAACATTCAGTACTTC

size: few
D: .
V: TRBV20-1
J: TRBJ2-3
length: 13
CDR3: CSARDQSTDTQYF
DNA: TGCAGTGCGCGGGACCAAAGCACAGATACGCAGTATTTT

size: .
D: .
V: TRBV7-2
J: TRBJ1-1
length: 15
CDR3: CASSTQGGSGTEAFF
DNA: TGTGCCAGCAGTACACAAGGGGGGTCGGGCACTGAAGCTTTCTTT

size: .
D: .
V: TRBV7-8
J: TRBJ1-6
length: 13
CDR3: CASSSPGSGALHF
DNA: TGTGCCAGCAGCTCCCCGGGATCTGGAGCCCTCCACTTT

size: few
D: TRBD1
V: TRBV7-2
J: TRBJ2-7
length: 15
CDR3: CASSAPHRGTYEQYF
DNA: TGTGCCAGCAGCGCGCCCCACAGGGGGACCTACGAGCAGTACTTC

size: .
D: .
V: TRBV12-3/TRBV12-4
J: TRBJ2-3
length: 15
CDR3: CASSLLRGGADTQYF
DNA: TGTGCCAGCAGTTTACTCAGGGGGGGAGCAGATACGCAGTATTTT

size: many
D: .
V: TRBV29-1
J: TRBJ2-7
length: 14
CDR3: CSVEEDGFSYEQYF
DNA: TGCAGCGTTGAAGAGGACGGATTCTCCTACGAGCAGTACTTC

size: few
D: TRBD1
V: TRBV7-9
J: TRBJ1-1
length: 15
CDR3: CASSHFNRGYTEAFF
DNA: TGTGCCAGCAGCCATTTTAACAGGGGATACACTGAAGCTTTCTTT

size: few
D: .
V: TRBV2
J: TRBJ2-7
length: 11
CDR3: CASRGEGRRYF
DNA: TGTGCCAGCAGGGGAGAAGGCCGGCGGTACTTC

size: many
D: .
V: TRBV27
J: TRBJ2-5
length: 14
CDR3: CASSLSSAAWAQYF
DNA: TGTGCCAGCAGTTTATCGTCTGCCGCATGGGCCCAGTACTTC

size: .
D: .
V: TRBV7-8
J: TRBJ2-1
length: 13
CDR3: CASSPPLSNEQFF
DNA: TGTGCCAGCAGCCCGCCGTTGTCCAATGAGCAGTTCTTC

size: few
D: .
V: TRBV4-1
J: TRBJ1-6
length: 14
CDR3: CASSRGLNDSPLHF
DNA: TGCGCCAGCAGCCGGGGCCTTAATGATTCACCCCTCCACTTT